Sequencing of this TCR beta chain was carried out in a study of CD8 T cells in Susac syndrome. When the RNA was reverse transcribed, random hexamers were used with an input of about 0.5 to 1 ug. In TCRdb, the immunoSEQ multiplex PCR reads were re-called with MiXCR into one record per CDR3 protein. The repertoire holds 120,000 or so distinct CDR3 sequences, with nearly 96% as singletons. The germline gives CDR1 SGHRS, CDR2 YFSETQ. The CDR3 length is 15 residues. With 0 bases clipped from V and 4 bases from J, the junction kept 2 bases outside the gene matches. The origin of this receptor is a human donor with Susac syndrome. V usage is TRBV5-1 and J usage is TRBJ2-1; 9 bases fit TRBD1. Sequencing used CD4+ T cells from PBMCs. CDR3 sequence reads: CASSLETGGYNEQFF. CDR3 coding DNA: TGCGCCAGCAGCTTGGAGACAGGGGGGTACAATGAGCAGTTCTTC.